This T cell receptor beta chain was recovered during a study of blood T cell repertoires in COVID-19. Only in-frame clones appear in the TCRdb table, and some are missing; sequencing was by immunoSEQ multiplex PCR. The data show 150,000 to 200,000 clones, 85% to 90% seen once. In germline, CDR1 is SGHAT, CDR2 FQNNGV. This CDR3 has 19 residues. Trimming took 1 base from V and 0 from J; bases not matched to a gene: 12. The gene calls are TRBV11-2 and TRBJ1-2; 9 nucleotides agree with TRBD1. The sequenced material came from peripheral blood. The sequence was obtained from a man between 18 and 35 years old with acute or convalescent COVID-19. This CDR3 reads CASSLGLWDRERSNYGYTF. The CDR3 bases are TGTGCCAGCAGCTTAGGTTTGTGGGACAGGGAACGATCTAACTATGGCTACACCTTC.